This TCR beta chain was identified in a study of human T cells and chemical hapten exposure. Regarding the study as a whole: Those TCRs sitting above 1 in 1000 frequency stayed the same with DPC sensitization.

TCRdb ran MiXCR on the RACE reads and lists one entry per CDR3 protein. The data contain over 85,000 distinct CDR3 sequences, approximately 10% of them singletons. The CDR3 spans 10 residues. V lost 6 bases and J lost 6, with 7 bases in between. Germline CDR1 is SQVTM and CDR2 is ANQGSEA. Time point reported: healthy volunteer bleed at 2 weeks. Extraction of total RNA was performed on unfractionated whole blood. On this clonotype itself: The antigen is unknown.

The sample taken for sequencing was whole blood. The J gene is TRBJ2-3, the V gene TRBV29-1, with D hard to call. The clonotype was recovered from a female donor in good health. Some clones in this sample may be carry-over from other donors' samples. CDR3 residues: CSVDRDTQYF. The CDR3, as DNA: TGCAGCGTCGATAGGGATACGCAGTATTTT.